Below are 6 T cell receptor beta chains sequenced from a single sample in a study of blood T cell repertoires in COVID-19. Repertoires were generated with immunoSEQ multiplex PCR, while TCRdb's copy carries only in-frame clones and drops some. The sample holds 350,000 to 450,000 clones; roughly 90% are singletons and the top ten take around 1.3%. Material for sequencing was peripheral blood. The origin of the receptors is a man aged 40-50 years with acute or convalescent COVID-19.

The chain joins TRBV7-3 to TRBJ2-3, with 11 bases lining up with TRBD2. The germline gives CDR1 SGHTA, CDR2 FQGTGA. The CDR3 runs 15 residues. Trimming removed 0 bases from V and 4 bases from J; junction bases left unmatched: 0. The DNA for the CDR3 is TGTGCCAGCAGCTTAACGGGACTAGCGGCAGATACGCAGTATTTT. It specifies CASSLTGLAADTQYF.

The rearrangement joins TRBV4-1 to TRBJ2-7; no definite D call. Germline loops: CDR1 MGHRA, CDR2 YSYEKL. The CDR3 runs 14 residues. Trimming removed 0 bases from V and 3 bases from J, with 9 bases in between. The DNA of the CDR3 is TGCGCCAGCAGCCAAGATCAGTATTACTACGAGCAGTACTTC. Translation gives CASSQDQYYYEQYF.

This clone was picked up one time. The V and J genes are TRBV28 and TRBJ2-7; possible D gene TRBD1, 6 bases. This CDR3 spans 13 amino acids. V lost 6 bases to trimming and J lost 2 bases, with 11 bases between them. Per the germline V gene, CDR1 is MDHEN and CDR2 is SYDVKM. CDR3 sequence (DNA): TGTGCCAGCAGCCAACAGGGAACCTACGAGCAGTACTTC. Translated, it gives CASSQQGTYEQYF.

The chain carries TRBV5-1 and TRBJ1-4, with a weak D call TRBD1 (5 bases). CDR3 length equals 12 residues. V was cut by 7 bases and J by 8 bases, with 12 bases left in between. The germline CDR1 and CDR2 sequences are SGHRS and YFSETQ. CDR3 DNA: TGCGCCAGCCGCAGGGAGGGAGAAAAACTGTTTTTT. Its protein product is CASRREGEKLFF.

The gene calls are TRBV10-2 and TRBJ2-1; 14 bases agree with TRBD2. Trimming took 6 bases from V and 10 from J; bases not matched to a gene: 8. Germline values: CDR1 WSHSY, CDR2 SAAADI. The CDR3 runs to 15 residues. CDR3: CASRTSGGGVGEQFF. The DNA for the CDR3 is TGCGCCAGCAGGACTAGCGGGGGGGGTGTTGGCGAGCAGTTCTTC.

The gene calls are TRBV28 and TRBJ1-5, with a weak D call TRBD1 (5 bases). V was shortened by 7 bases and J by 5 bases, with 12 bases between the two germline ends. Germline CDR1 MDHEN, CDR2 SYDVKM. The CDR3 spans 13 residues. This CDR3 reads CASTGGTHQPQHF. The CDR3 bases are TGTGCCAGCACCGGGGGGACCCATCAGCCCCAGCATTTT.